The 19 T cell receptor beta chains below all came from one sample that was sequenced in a study of B cell selection in AIRE deficiency. The regulatory T cell sort gate was CD4+CD25hiCD127low/negative. TCRdb keeps only in-frame clones here, not all; method: immunoSEQ multiplex PCR. Of around 26,000 clones listed, around 93% are singletons. The sample taken for sequencing was CD4+CD25+ Tregs sorted from PBMCs. The receptors were sampled from a human donor in good health.

The gene calls are TRBV5-1 and TRBJ2-3; the D gene is possibly TRBD1 (6 bases). CDR1 and CDR2 from the germline V gene are SGHRS and YFSETQ. The CDR3 loop spans 14 amino acids. V lost 0 bases to trimming and J lost 3 bases, with 8 bases between them. CDR3 coding DNA: TGCGCCAGCAGCTTGGGGACAGCAACAGATACGCAGTATTTT. Amino acid sequence: CASSLGTATDTQYF.

This sequence joins TRBV15 and TRBJ2-4; the D gene is possibly TRBD1 (5 bases). The germline gives CDR1 LNHNV, CDR2 YYDKDF (reference sequence). The CDR3 length is 17 residues. Trimming shortened V by 3 bases and J by 0 bases, and 15 bases separated the two germline ends. The CDR3 DNA sequence: TGTGCCACCAGCAGCCAAGTTCTTAGGGGAGCCAAAAACATTCAGTACTTC. This encodes CATSSQVLRGAKNIQYF.

The chain uses TRBV7-9 and TRBJ1-2; D is possibly TRBD1 (6 bases). CDR1 and CDR2 from the germline V gene are SEHNR and FQNEAQ (reference sequence). The V end lost 1 base, the J end lost 4 bases, and 13 bases lay between the germline ends. The CDR3 sequence is 15 residues long. CDR3 sequence reads: CASSLDVSGAYGYTF. In DNA form, the CDR3 reads TGTGCCAGCAGCTTAGATGTCTCAGGGGCCTATGGCTACACCTTC.

This clone was recorded only once. This chain connects TRBV7-9 to TRBJ2-3; 11 nucleotides line up with TRBD2. CDR3 length: 15 amino acids. Unmatched junction bases numbered 2, after V lost 2 bases and J lost 4 bases. Germline V gives CDR1 SEHNR, CDR2 FQNEAQ (reference sequence). The CDR3: CASSLNSGGADTQYF. The CDR3 DNA reads as TGTGCCAGCAGCTTAAATAGCGGGGGGGCAGATACGCAGTATTTT.

The chain employs TRBV2 and TRBJ1-2, with 7 bases that match TRBD1. Trimming cost V 4 bases and J 1 base; bases outside gene matches: 12. Germline values: CDR1 SNHLY, CDR2 FYNNEI. The CDR3 sequence is 17 residues long. CDR3 sequence (DNA): TGTGCCAGCAGTGCGGGGAAGGGTGGGACAGTTAACTATGGCTACACCTTC. Residues: CASSAGKGGTVNYGYTF.

This rearrangement joins TRBV6-4 to TRBJ2-1; TRBD2 matches 7 bases. CDR1 and CDR2 from the germline V gene are MRHNA and SNTAGT. This CDR3 region has 15 residues. V lost 4 bases, J lost 8 bases, and 11 bases stayed unmatched. In DNA, the CDR3 is TGTGCCAGCAGTGTATGGGGGGGGATCGGCGATGAGCAGTTCTTC. Translated: CASSVWGGIGDEQFF.

This chain joins TRBV5-5 and TRBJ1-3, with TRBD1 matching 7 bases. The CDR3 runs 14 residues. CDR1 and CDR2 from the germline V gene are SGHKS and YYEKEE (reference sequence). The V and J ends lost 3 bases and 2 bases, in that order; junction bases with no gene match: 2. Written as DNA, the CDR3 is TGTGCCAGCAGCTCCGGGACAGCTGGAAACACCATATATTTT. Its translation: CASSSGTAGNTIYF.

V is TRBV25-1 and J is TRBJ2-7; D is ambiguous. The CDR3 has 13 amino acids. V was trimmed by 8 bases and J by 3 bases, leaving 14 bases between them. CDR1 and CDR2 (germline): MGHDK, SYGVNS. The CDR3 here is CASGVTEHYEQYF. In nucleotides, the CDR3 is TGTGCCAGCGGCGTCACCGAGCACTACGAGCAGTACTTC.

This sequence joins TRBV5-1 and TRBJ2-7; TRBD1 agrees at 10 bases. This CDR3 is 15 amino acids long. V shed 4 bases and J 2 bases; nucleotides not matched to a gene: 6. Germline CDR1 and CDR2: SGHRS and YFSETQ. CDR3 nucleotide sequence: TGCGCCAGCAGCCCGACCGGGACAGGGGCCTACGAGCAGTACTTC. Translating gives CASSPTGTGAYEQYF. The full variable domain, rest sourced from reference TRBV5-1 and TRBJ2-7, is KAGVTQTPRYLIKTRGQQVTLSCSPISGHRSVSWYQQTPGQGLQFLFEYFSETQRNKGNFPGRFSGRQFSNSRSEMNVSTLELGDSALYLCASSPTGTGAYEQYFGPGTRLTVT.

This clone was observed a single time. This chain joins TRBV6-5 and TRBJ2-5; no definite D call. The CDR3 length is 12 residues. The V end lost 5 bases, the J end lost 7 bases, and 11 bases lay between the germline ends. In germline, CDR1 is MNHEY, CDR2 SVGAGI. CDR3 amino acids: CASSGDLGTQYF. For the CDR3, the DNA is TGTGCCAGCAGTGGGGATCTAGGGACCCAGTACTTC.

This chain links TRBV28 with TRBJ1-3, with a possible D match to TRBD1 (5 bases). The germline gives CDR1 MDHEN, CDR2 SYDVKM. The CDR3 spans 12 residues. V gave up 3 bases and J gave up 7 bases, with 7 bases separating them. CDR3 amino acids: CASSFRGNTIYF. The CDR3 DNA follows: TGTGCCAGCAGTTTTAGGGGTAACACCATATATTTT.

The gene calls are TRBV5-1 and TRBJ1-4; D ambiguous. The CDR3 runs to 14 residues. Germline V gives CDR1 SGHRS, CDR2 YFSETQ. V lost 0 bases to trimming and J lost 0 bases, with 3 bases between them. For the CDR3, the DNA is TGCGCCAGCAGCTTGGCGGCAACTAATGAAAAACTGTTTTTT. This encodes CASSLAATNEKLFF.

This rearrangement joins TRBV7-3 to TRBJ1-2, with TRBD1 as a possible D gene (5 bases). Per the germline V gene, CDR1 is SGHTA and CDR2 is FQGTGA. This CDR3 comprises 14 residues. V lost 7 bases and J 3 bases, leaving 15 bases between the germline ends. This chain's CDR3 is CASILSQGYYGYTF. The DNA of the CDR3 is TGTGCCAGCATACTTTCTCAGGGATACTATGGCTACACCTTC.

This clone showed up just once. The V call is TRBV5-6, the J call TRBJ2-7; D is possibly TRBD2 (5 bases). V was shortened by 0 bases and J by 7 bases, with 11 bases between the two germline ends. Germline V lookup: CDR1 SGHDT, CDR2 YYEEEE. The CDR3 sequence is 13 residues long. CDR3 DNA: TGTGCCAGCAGCTTGGCCTCACAGCGGGAGCAGTACTTC. Translation: CASSLASQREQYF.

The chain has TRBV28 and TRBJ2-5; the D gene could be TRBD1 or TRBD2 (6 bases each). Looked up from germline, CDR1 is MDHEN and CDR2 is SYDVKM. Trimming took 3 bases from V and 5 from J, leaving 7 bases between them. The CDR3 contains 12 residues. The CDR3 DNA sequence: TGTGCCAGCAGTTTCGGGGGCGAGACCCAGTACTTC. Translating gives CASSFGGETQYF.

The rearrangement joins TRBV13 to TRBJ1-3; 7 bases line up with TRBD1. V lost 5 bases, J lost 0 bases, and 7 bases stayed unmatched. CDR3 length: 16 amino acids. Germline CDR1 is PRHDT and CDR2 is FYEKMQ (reference sequence). As DNA, the CDR3 is TGTGCCAGCAGCCTCCCACAGGGGAGCTCTGGAAACACCATATATTTT. Its protein is CASSLPQGSSGNTIYF.

This chain joins TRBV7-2 and TRBJ1-5, with TRBD1 as a possible D gene (5 bases). The CDR3 totals 15 residues. V gave up 4 bases and J gave up 7 bases, with 17 bases separating them. CDR1 and CDR2 from the germline V gene are SGHTA and FQGNSA. CDR3 protein: CASSSRLGGRQPQHF. The CDR3 nucleotides are TGTGCCAGCAGCTCCCGCCTTGGGGGTAGGCAGCCCCAGCATTTT.

This chain uses TRBV19 with TRBJ2-3, with D perhaps TRBD1 or TRBD2 (6 bases each). CDR3 length: 15 residues. Germline V CDR1 and CDR2: LNHDA, SQIVND (reference sequence). Trimming left V 4 bases short and J 2 bases short, with 13 bases between. Written as DNA, the CDR3 is TGTGCCAGTAGTACTGGGAGGACAGCCACAGATACGCAGTATTTT. It codes for CASSTGRTATDTQYF.

The genes are TRBV5-1 and TRBJ2-5; 10 bases map to TRBD1. CDR1 and CDR2 from the germline V gene are SGHRS and YFSETQ. Trimming removed 3 bases from V and 5 bases from J; junction bases left unmatched: 7. The CDR3 has 15 residues. The CDR3 spells CASSSRTGGGETQYF. The CDR3 bases are TGCGCCAGCAGCTCCCGGACAGGGGGAGGCGAGACCCAGTACTTC.